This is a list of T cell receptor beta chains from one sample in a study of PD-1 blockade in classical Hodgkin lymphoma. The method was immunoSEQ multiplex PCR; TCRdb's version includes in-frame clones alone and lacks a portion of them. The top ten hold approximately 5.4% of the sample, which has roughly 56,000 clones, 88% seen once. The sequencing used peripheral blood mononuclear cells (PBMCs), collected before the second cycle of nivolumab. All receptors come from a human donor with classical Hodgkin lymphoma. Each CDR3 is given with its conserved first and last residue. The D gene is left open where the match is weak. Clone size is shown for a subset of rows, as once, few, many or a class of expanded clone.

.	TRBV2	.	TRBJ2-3	TGTGCCAGCAGGTCTCGCGGGGGCGCAGATACGCAGTATTTT	CASRSRGGADTQYF
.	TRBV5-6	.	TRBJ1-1	TGTGCCAGCAGCTTGGCCGGACGGAAAGCTGAAGCTTTCTTT	CASSLAGRKAEAFF
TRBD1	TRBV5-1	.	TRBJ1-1	TGCGCCAGCAGCTCTCGGACAGGGGGCACAGGGAACACTGAAGCTTTCTTT	CASSSRTGGTGNTEAFF
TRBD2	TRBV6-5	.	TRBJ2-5	TGTGCCAGCAGTTACTCGCCGGGGGGTCTAGAGACCCAGTACTTC	CASSYSPGGLETQYF
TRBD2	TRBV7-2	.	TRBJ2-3	TGTGCCAGCAGCCCCGGGACTAGAGACACAGATACGCAGTATTTT	CASSPGTRDTDTQYF
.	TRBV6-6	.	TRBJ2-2	TGTGCCAGCAGTCCCAAGTGGGAAACGGGAAACGGGGAGCTGTTTTTT	CASSPKWETGNGELFF
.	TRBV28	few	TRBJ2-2	TGTGCCAGCAGTTACGTGTCCTGGGAGCTGTTTTTT	CASSYVSWELFF
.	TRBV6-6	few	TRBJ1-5	TGTGCCAGCACCAGACAGGCGGATCAGCCCCAGCATTTT	CASTRQADQPQHF
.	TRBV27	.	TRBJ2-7	TGTGCCAGCAGCGGAGTAGGGACACGGTCTACCGAGCAGTACTTC	CASSGVGTRSTEQYF
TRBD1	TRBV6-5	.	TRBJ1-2	TGTGCCAGCAGATCTGTCGACAGGGGGAGTTATGGCTACACCTTC	CASRSVDRGSYGYTF
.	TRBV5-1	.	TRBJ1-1	TGCGCCAGCAGCTTGGAGGCTCGCGCTGAAGCTTTCTTT	CASSLEARAEAFF
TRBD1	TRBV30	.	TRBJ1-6	TGTGCCCTCCAGCTCCAGGGGGCACCCCTCCACTTT	CALQLQGAPLHF
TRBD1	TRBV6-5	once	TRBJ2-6	TGTGCCAGCGGCCGGGACAGTGGTGGGGCCAACGTCCTGACTTTC	CASGRDSGGANVLTF
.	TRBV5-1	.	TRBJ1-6	TGCGCCAGCAGCTTGGCCCGAGCTGGGGCGGGGGGCGTGAGTAATTCACCCCTCCACTTT	CASSLARAGAGGVSNSPLHF
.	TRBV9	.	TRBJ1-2	TGTGCCAGCAGCGTAGAACCCGACGGAAACTATGGCTACACCTTC	CASSVEPDGNYGYTF
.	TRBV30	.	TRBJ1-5	TGTGCCTGGAGTGGGGGTCTCAATCAGCCCCAGCATTTT	CAWSGGLNQPQHF
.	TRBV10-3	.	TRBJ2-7	TGTGCCATCAGGGGACAAGGCTACGAGCAGTACTTC	CAIRGQGYEQYF
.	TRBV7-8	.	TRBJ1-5	TGTGCCAGCAGCTTAGTTCAGGAAGGGCAGCCCCAGCATTTT	CASSLVQEGQPQHF
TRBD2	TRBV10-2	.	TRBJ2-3	TGCGCCAGCAGTGAGTTGGGACTAAAGACAGATACGCAGTATTTT	CASSELGLKTDTQYF
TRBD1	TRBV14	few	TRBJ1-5	TGTGCCAGCAGCACCCCACAGGGGAATCAGCCCCAGCATTTT	CASSTPQGNQPQHF
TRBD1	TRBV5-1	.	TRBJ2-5	TGCGCCAGCAGCCCTGGGACAGGTGGGTTGGAGACCCAGTACTTC	CASSPGTGGLETQYF
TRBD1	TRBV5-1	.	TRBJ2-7	TGCGCCAGCAGAGTCCGCTTTGGGGACAGGGGTAACGAGCAGTACTTC	CASRVRFGDRGNEQYF
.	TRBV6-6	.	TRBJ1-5	TGTGCCAGCAGTTTCCAGGGGAACCAGCCCCAGCATTTT	CASSFQGNQPQHF
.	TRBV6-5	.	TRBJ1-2	TGTGCCAGCAGTTACAGACAAGGCCTCTATGGCTACACCTTC	CASSYRQGLYGYTF
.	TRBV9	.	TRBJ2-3	TGTGCCAGCAGCGTAGTGGCAGTTACTAGCACAGATACGCAGTATTTT	CASSVVAVTSTDTQYF
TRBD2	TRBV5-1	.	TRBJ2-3	TGCGCCAGCAGCTCGGGGGGAGGGACAGATACGCAGTATTTT	CASSSGGGTDTQYF
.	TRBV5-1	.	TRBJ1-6	TGCGCCAGCAGCCTAGAGACATATTCACCCCTCCACTTT	CASSLETYSPLHF
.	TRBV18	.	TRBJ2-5	TGTGCCAGCTCTCGCGGACGGAACCAAGAGACCCAGTACTTC	CASSRGRNQETQYF
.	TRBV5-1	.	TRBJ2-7	TGCGCCAGCAGCCCCGGGACGTCAACCTACGAGCAGTACTTC	CASSPGTSTYEQYF